The 20 T cell receptor beta chains below were found in one sample sequenced in a study of T cells in Graves' hyperthyroidism and ophthalmopathy. Amplification of TCR beta CDR3 regions used RNA as the template. In the first-round RT-PCR of the TCR CDR3, the HTBI primer set was used. TCRdb fed the multiplex PCR reads into MiXCR, producing one record per CDR3 protein. The sample has 530,000 or so distinct CDR3 sequences, 46% seen once. The sequenced sample consisted of peripheral blood or thyroid tissue (not recorded which). The origin of the receptors is a woman between 18 and 30 years old with Graves' hyperthyroidism.

In its sample, this clonotype was seen many times. This chain joins TRBV7-9 and TRBJ1-2, with 12 bases that match TRBD1. V was clipped by 5 bases and J by 7 bases; unmatched bases: 5. The CDR3 has 14 amino acids. Germline CDR1 SEHNR, CDR2 FQNEAQ (reference sequence). CDR3 residues: CASSGRDRGLGYTF. The DNA for the CDR3 is TGTGCCAGCAGCGGCCGGGACAGGGGGCTTGGCTACACCTTC.

The chain links TRBV7-9 to TRBJ2-1, with D possibly matching TRBD1 (5 bases). The CDR3 spans 15 residues. Deletions cut 4 bases from V and 8 bases from J, with 18 bases between. CDR1 and CDR2 from the germline V gene are SEHNR and FQNEAQ (reference sequence). The CDR3 region has the DNA TGTGCCAGCAGCTCTACCTTTTGGGGCGGCGATGAGCAGTTCTTC. Translating it yields CASSSTFWGGDEQFF.

The V gene is TRBV19, the J gene TRBJ2-2, with D perhaps TRBD2 (6 bases). This CDR3 has 17 residues. Germline V gene lookup returns CDR1 LNHDA and CDR2 SQIVND (reference sequence). V shed 6 bases and J shed 0 bases, with 17 bases lying between them. CDR3 sequence (DNA): TGTGCCAGTAGGAAGATAGCGGACCCTACGAACACCGGGGAGCTGTTTTTT. Translated: CASRKIADPTNTGELFF. Complete variable domain (other parts from reference TRBV19 and TRBJ2-2): DGGITQSPKYLFRKEGQNVTLSCEQNLNHDAMYWYRQDPGQGLRLIYYSQIVNDFQKGDIAEGYSVSREKKESFPLTVTSAQKNPTAFYLCASRKIADPTNTGELFFGEGSRLTVL.

The chain is built from TRBV7-9 and TRBJ2-7; 9 bases map to TRBD2. This CDR3 is built from 14 residues. V lost 6 bases, J lost 5 bases, and 8 bases stayed unmatched. Germline values: CDR1 SEHNR, CDR2 FQNEAQ (reference sequence). CDR3 sequence (DNA): TGTGCCAGCAGGGACTTAGCGGGAGACGACGAGCAGTACTTC. This translates into CASRDLAGDDEQYF.

As concerns this clonotype: This could be a read error, since a much larger clone is one nucleotide away. CDR3 loop: CASSPLLGGDYGYTF. CDR3 DNA: TGTGCCAGCAGCCCACTTTTGGGAGGGGACTATGGCTACACCTTC. The rearrangement joins TRBV5-8 to TRBJ1-2, with a possible D match to TRBD1 (5 bases). V lost 4 bases, J lost 3 bases, and 16 bases lay in between. The CDR3 sequence is 15 residues long. Germline assignment: CDR1 SGHTS and CDR2 YDEGEE.

V usage is TRBV7-6 and J usage is TRBJ2-7; no reliable D call. Trimming removed 10 bases from V and 0 bases from J, with 13 bases in between. The length of the CDR3 is 13 residues. Germline CDR1 SGHVS, CDR2 FNYEAQ. CDR3 amino acids: CANGHTSSYEQYF. The CDR3 nucleotides are TGTGCCAACGGGCACACGAGCTCCTACGAGCAGTACTTC.

The V call is TRBV7-6, the J call TRBJ2-7; 7 bases agree with TRBD1. CDR1 is SGHVS and CDR2 is FNYEAQ in the germline V gene. Unmatched junction bases numbered 8, after V lost 6 bases and J lost 3 bases. CDR3 size: 14 residues. The CDR3 DNA is TGTGCCAGCAGTGTAGGGGGCATATTCTACGAGCAGTACTTC. Protein: CASSVGGIFYEQYF. The full variable domain, rest sourced from reference TRBV7-6 and TRBJ2-7, is GAGVSQSPRYKVTKRGQDVALRCDPISGHVSLYWYRQALGQGPEFLTYFNYEAQQDKSGLPNDRFSAERPEGSISTLTIQRTEQRDSAMYRCASSVGGIFYEQYFGPGTRLTVT.

This rearrangement joins TRBV6-1 to TRBJ2-5, with D perhaps matching TRBD1 (5 bases). The CDR3 covers 12 residues. V was shortened by 10 bases and J by 5 bases, with 14 bases between the two germline ends. Germline CDR1 is MNHNS and CDR2 is SASEGT. This CDR3 is CAIREAAETQYF. CDR3 coding DNA: TGTGCCATCAGGGAAGCAGCGGAGACCCAGTACTTC.

This clonotype was counted ten times or more. This chain connects TRBV9 to TRBJ1-1; the D is unclear. The V gene lost 2 bases and the J gene lost 5 bases, with 16 bases spanning the gap. The CDR3 totals 15 residues. Germline V gene lookup returns CDR1 SGDLS and CDR2 YYNGEE. CDR3 region: CASSVNSGGDTEAFF. Written as DNA, the CDR3 is TGTGCCAGCAGCGTTAACTCTGGCGGCGATACTGAAGCTTTCTTT.

This clonotype was counted at least ten times. This chain connects TRBV19 to TRBJ1-5; TRBD1 agrees at 12 bases. J was trimmed by 6 bases and V by 3 bases; bases with no gene match: 3. The CDR3 sequence is 15 residues long. CDR1 is LNHDA and CDR2 is SQIVND in the germline V gene (reference sequence). CDR3 sequence reads: CASSIGTGGVQPQHF. The CDR3 bases are TGTGCCAGTAGTATTGGGACAGGGGGCGTTCAGCCCCAGCATTTT.

The chain recombines TRBV7-7 with TRBJ2-6; TRBD1 matches at 7 bases. The CDR3 is 16 residues long. With V trimmed by 5 bases and J by 0 bases, 4 bases remained unmatched. Germline V CDR1 and CDR2: SSHAT, FNYEAQ (reference sequence). The CDR3 region has the DNA TGTGCCAGCAGCCCCCGGGACAGCTCTGGGGCCAACGTCCTGACTTTC. It yields the protein CASSPRDSSGANVLTF.

A note on this clonotype: Given a much more abundant clone one base away, this may be a read error. The chain links TRBV5-1 to TRBJ2-5; D might be TRBD2 (5 bases). V was pared by 5 bases and J by 2 bases, with 16 bases between. The CDR3 extends over 15 amino acids. Germline CDR1 reads SGHRS; CDR2 reads YFSETQ. CDR3 in DNA: TGCGCCAGCAGTCCGAACGGGAACTTTCAAGAGACCCAGTACTTC. This translates into CASSPNGNFQETQYF.

CDR3: CASSYSGSGNYEQYF. In DNA form, the CDR3 reads TGTGCCAGCAGCTATAGCGGGAGTGGAAACTACGAGCAGTACTTC. J is TRBJ2-7 and V is TRBV7-9, with 9 bases lining up with TRBD2. J lost 3 bases, V lost 4 bases, and 7 bases had no gene match. The CDR3 loop spans 15 amino acids. Germline V CDR1 and CDR2: SEHNR, FQNEAQ (reference sequence).

This clonotype was seen repeatedly, ten times or more. The chain links TRBV7-9 to TRBJ1-1, with D unclear. This CDR3 is 17 amino acids long. Trimming took off 5 bases at V and 0 bases at J, with 19 bases between the two ends. Germline CDR1 reads SEHNR; CDR2 reads FQNEAQ (reference sequence). The CDR3 spells CASSLPIQPRLNTEAFF. The CDR3, as DNA: TGTGCCAGCAGCCTCCCCATCCAGCCCAGGTTGAACACTGAAGCTTTCTTT.

This clonotype was found a few times. V gene TRBV5-6 combines with J gene TRBJ1-5; D unclear. Germline assignment: CDR1 SGHDT and CDR2 YYEEEE. V gave up 2 bases and J gave up 3 bases, with 9 bases separating them. This CDR3 has 14 amino acids. The CDR3 loop is CASSLRGYNQPQHF. Here the CDR3 DNA reads TGTGCCAGCAGCTTAAGAGGTTACAATCAGCCCCAGCATTTT.

This chain uses TRBV29-1 with TRBJ1-2, with TRBD1 identical over 8 bases. This CDR3 has 14 residues. Per the germline V gene, CDR1 is SQVTM and CDR2 is ANQGSEA. Trimming cost V 8 bases and J 4 bases; bases outside gene matches: 12. The CDR3 is CSIHQQGEGYGYTF. CDR3 nucleotide sequence: TGCAGCATCCATCAACAGGGGGAGGGCTATGGCTACACCTTC.

A single count supports this clonotype. The V call is TRBV15, the J call TRBJ1-2; weak D call: TRBD1 (5 bases). Germline CDR1 LNHNV, CDR2 YYDKDF (reference sequence). The CDR3 runs 15 residues. Trimming left V 3 bases short and J 2 bases short, with 13 bases between. The CDR3 sequence is CATSRFRGGNYGYTF. The CDR3 DNA is TGTGCCACCAGCAGGTTTCGGGGGGGGAACTATGGCTACACCTTC.

Turning to this clonotype: Relative to the germline gene, one junction end is altered; a read error may explain this. J is TRBJ1-4 and V is TRBV20-1; no reliable D call. Per the germline V gene, CDR1 is DFQATT and CDR2 is SNEGSKA (reference sequence). The CDR3 length is 8 residues. The chain's CDR3 is CSARGAPF. In nucleotides, the CDR3 is TGCAGTGCTAGAGGGGCCCCATTT.

The V gene is TRBV5-4, the J gene TRBJ1-1; 7 bases align to TRBD1. The V gene's germline CDR1 is SGHNT and CDR2 YYREEE (reference sequence). This CDR3 contains 13 residues. V shed 4 bases and J 4 bases; nucleotides not matched to a gene: 4. CDR3 bases: TGTGCCAGCAGCCGAAGACAGGGCACTGAAGCTTTCTTT. Amino acid sequence: CASSRRQGTEAFF.

CDR3 DNA: TGTGCCAGCAAGTGGACAGGGGGTGAGGAAAAACTGTTTTTT. It yields the protein CASKWTGGEEKLFF. The V and J genes are TRBV2 and TRBJ1-4; 10 bases are a match to TRBD1. Germline V gives CDR1 SNHLY, CDR2 FYNNEI. This CDR3 spans 14 amino acids. V gave up 7 bases and J gave up 8 bases; unmatched junction bases: 7. The whole variable domain, filled in from reference TRBV2 and TRBJ1-4, reads EPEVTQTPSHQVTQMGQEVILRCVPISNHLYFYWYRQILGQKVEFLVSFYNNEISEKSEIFDDQFSVERPDGSNFTLKIRSTKLEDSAMYFCASKWTGGEEKLFFGSGTQLSVL.